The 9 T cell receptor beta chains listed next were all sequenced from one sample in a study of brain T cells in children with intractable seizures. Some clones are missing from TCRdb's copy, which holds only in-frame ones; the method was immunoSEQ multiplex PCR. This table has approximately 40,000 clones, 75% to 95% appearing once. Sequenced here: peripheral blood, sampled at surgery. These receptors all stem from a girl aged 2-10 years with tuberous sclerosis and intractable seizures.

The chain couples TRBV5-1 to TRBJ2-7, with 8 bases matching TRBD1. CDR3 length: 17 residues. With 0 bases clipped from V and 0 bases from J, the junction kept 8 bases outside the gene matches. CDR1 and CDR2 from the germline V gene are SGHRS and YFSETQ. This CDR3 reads CASSLGYRGSYSYEQYF. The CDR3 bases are TGCGCCAGCAGCTTGGGCTACAGGGGGTCCTACTCCTACGAGCAGTACTTC.

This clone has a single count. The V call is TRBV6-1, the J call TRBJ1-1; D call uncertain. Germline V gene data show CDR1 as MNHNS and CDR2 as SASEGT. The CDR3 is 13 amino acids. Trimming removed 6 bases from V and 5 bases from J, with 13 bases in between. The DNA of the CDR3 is TGTGCCAGCAGCTTCGAGATGGGTACTGAAGCTTTCTTT. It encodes CASSFEMGTEAFF.

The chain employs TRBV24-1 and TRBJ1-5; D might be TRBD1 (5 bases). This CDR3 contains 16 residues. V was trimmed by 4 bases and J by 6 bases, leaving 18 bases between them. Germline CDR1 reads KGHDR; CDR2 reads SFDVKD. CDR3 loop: CATSDQRWDRGQPQHF. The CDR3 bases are TGTGCCACCAGTGACCAACGTTGGGACCGGGGTCAGCCCCAGCATTTT.

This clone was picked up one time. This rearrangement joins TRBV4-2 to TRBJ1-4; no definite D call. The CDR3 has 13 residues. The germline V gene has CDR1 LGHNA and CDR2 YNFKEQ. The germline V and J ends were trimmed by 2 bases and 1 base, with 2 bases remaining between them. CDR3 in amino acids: CASSQQTNEKLFF. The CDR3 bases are TGTGCCAGCAGCCAACAAACTAATGAAAAACTGTTTTTT.

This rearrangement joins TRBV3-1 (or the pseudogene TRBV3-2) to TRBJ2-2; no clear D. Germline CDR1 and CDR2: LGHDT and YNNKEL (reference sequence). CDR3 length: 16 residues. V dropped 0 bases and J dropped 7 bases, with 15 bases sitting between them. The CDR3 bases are TGTGCCAGCAGCCAAGACGCCCACTATGTCAACGGGGAGCTGTTTTTT. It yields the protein CASSQDAHYVNGELFF.

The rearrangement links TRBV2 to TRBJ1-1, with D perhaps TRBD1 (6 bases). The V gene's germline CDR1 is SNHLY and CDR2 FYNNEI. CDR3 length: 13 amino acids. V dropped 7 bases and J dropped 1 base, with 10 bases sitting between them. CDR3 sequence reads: CASNARGNTEAFF. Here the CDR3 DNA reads TGTGCCAGCAATGCCAGGGGGAACACTGAAGCTTTCTTT.

CDR3 sequence: CASSQVTGNTEAFF. The DNA of the CDR3 is TGTGCCAGCAGCCAAGTTACGGGAAACACTGAAGCTTTCTTT. This chain uses TRBV3-1 (or the pseudogene TRBV3-2) with TRBJ1-1; D remains unclear. The V end lost 1 base, the J end lost 2 bases, and 8 bases lay between the germline ends. Germline V lookup: CDR1 LGHDT, CDR2 YNNKEL (reference sequence). This CDR3 contains 14 residues.

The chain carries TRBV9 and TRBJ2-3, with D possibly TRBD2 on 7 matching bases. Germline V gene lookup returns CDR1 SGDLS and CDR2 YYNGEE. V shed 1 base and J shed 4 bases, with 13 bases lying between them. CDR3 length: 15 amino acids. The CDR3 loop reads CASSVRGGGADTQYF. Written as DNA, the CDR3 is TGTGCCAGCAGCGTAAGAGGGGGGGGCGCAGATACGCAGTATTTT.

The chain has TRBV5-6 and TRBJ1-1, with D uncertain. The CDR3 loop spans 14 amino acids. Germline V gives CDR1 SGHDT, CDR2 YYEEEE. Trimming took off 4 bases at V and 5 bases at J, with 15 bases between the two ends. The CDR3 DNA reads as TGTGCCAGCAGCCTGTTTGGGAGTGGGACTGAAGCTTTCTTT. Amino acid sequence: CASSLFGSGTEAFF.